The rows below give T cell receptor beta chains drawn from one sample of a study of memory CD4+ T cells and cytomegalovirus serostatus. Profiling relied on immunoSEQ multiplex PCR, and the TCRdb table lists in-frame clones only, not all of them. The table shows tens of thousands of clones, with 76% occurring only once. Sequencing was done on a sample of memory CD4+ T cells from blood. These receptors originate from an adult in good health and CMV-seronegative. CDR3s include the opening cysteine and the closing phenylalanine or tryptophan. A D gene is named only where the DNA matches it firmly. Size is stated for part of the rows, as once, few or many counts, or as a class when the clone is expanded.

TGTGCCAGCAGCTTGGGCTCTGGAAACACCATATATTTT CASSLGSGNTIYF TRBJ1-3 TRBV5-4 NA NA
TGTGCCAGCACCGGAAGACAGGGCCGAACAGTAAACACTGAAGCTTTCTTT CASTGRQGRTVNTEAFF TRBJ1-1 TRBV28 TRBD1 NA
TGTGCCAGTAACGGGAGGGATAATTCACCCCTCCACTTT CASNGRDNSPLHF TRBJ1-6 TRBV25-1 NA NA
TGTGCCAGCAGCCCCCGGTCCGGGGACGGAAACACCATATATTTT CASSPRSGDGNTIYF TRBJ1-3 TRBV11-2 NA NA
TGTGCCAGCAGCTTAACAGACCAGTTAGGCTCTGGCTACACCTTC CASSLTDQLGSGYTF TRBJ1-2 TRBV11-3 NA once
TGTGCCAGCAGCTTATTGGTAGCAGGGGATAATTCACCCCTCCACTTT CASSLLVAGDNSPLHF TRBJ1-6 TRBV11-3 NA NA
TGTGCCAGCAGCATCCGAGGTTTCAACGAGCAGTACTTC CASSIRGFNEQYF TRBJ2-7 TRBV7-8 NA NA
TGCGCCAGCAGCTCCCGCGGGGGACAGTTTTTAAACACTGAAGCTTTCTTT CASSSRGGQFLNTEAFF TRBJ1-1 TRBV5-1 TRBD1 NA
TGTGCCTGGAGTCCTTCGATTAGCTCTGGAAACACCATATATTTT CAWSPSISSGNTIYF TRBJ1-3 TRBV30 NA NA
TGTGCCAGCAGCGTAGCTATGTACACTGAAGCTTTCTTT CASSVAMYTEAFF TRBJ1-1 TRBV9 NA NA
TGTGCCAGTAGCCCCACAGTTGCGCCCTACGAGCAGTACTTC CASSPTVAPYEQYF TRBJ2-7 TRBV19 NA NA